The text below deals with one T cell receptor (beta chain). The antigen is undetermined. This sample stems from a study of T cell responses to AZD1222 COVID-19 vaccine. The CDR3 runs 16 residues. The germline V gene has CDR1 MDHEN and CDR2 SYDVKM. The V end was cut by 1 base, the J end by 10 bases, with 17 bases between. The study's findings and limits: Among spike-specific TCRs, nearly half reportedly target unmutated variant regions.

Profiling relied on immunoSEQ multiplex PCR, and the TCRdb table lists in-frame clones only, not all of them. The sample records 130,000 to 150,000 clones, 82% being singletons. The source material was peripheral blood, sampled on day 0 of MenACWY control vaccination. The J gene is TRBJ1-6, the V gene TRBV28, with D possibly TRBD1 on 6 matching bases. The source of this sequence is an adult in good health. The CDR3 loop is CASSLSGGAGGSPLHF. DNA for the CDR3: TGTGCCAGCAGTTTATCGGGGGGGGCAGGAGGCTCACCCCTCCACTTT.